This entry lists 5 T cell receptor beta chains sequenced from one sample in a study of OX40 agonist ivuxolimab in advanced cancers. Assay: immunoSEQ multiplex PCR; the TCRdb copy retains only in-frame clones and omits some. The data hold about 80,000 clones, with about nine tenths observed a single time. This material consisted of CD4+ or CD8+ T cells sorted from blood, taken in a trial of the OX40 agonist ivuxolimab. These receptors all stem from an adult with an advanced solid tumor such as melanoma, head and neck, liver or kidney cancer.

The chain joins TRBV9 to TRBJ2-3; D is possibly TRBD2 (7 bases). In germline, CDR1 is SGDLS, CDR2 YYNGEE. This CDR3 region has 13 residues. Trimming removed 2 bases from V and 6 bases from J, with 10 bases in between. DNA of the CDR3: TGTGCCAGCAGCGTGGGCGGGGGCGATACGCAGTATTTT. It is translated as CASSVGGGDTQYF.

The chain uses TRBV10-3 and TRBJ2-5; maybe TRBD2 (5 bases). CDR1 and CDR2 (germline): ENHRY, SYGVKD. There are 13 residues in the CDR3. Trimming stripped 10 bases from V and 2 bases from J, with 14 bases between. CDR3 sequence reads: CASRRTDQETQYF. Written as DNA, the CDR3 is TGTGCCAGCAGAAGGACTGATCAAGAGACCCAGTACTTC.

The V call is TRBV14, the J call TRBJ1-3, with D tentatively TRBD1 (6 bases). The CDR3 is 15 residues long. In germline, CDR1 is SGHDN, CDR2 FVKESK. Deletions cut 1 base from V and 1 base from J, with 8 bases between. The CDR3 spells CASSQVRGSGNTIYF. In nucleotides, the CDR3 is TGTGCCAGCAGCCAAGTCAGGGGATCTGGAAACACCATATATTTT.

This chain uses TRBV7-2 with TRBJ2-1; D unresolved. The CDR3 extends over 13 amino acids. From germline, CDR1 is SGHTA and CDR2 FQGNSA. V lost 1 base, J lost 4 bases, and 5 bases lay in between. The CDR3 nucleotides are TGTGCCAGCAGCTTAGTAGGATACAATGAGCAGTTCTTC. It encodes CASSLVGYNEQFF.

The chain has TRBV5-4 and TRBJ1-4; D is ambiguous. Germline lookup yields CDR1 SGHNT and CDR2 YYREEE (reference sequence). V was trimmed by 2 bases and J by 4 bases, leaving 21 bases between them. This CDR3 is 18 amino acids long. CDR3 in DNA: TGTGCCAGCAGCTTAAGAAGTCGAAGAGACTTTGGTAATGAAAAACTGTTTTTT. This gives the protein CASSLRSRRDFGNEKLFF.